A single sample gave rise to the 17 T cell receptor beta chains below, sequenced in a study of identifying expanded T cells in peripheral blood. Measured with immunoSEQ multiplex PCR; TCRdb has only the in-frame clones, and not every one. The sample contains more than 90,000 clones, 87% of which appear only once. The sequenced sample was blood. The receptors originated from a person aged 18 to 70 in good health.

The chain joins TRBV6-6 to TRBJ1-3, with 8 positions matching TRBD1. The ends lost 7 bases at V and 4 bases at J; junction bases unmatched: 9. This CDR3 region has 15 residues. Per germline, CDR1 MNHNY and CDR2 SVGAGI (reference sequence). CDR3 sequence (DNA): TGTGCCAGCACCTACGCTGGACAGGGAGGAAACACCATATATTTT. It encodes CASTYAGQGGNTIYF.

CDR3 protein: CASSYSLGASYEQYF. Written as DNA, the CDR3 is TGTGCCAGCAGTTACTCGCTAGGGGCCTCCTACGAGCAGTACTTC. V and J are TRBV6-5 and TRBJ2-7; possibly TRBD1 for D (5 bases). The ends were cut back, 0 bases at V and 0 bases at J, with 9 bases in the middle. CDR1 and CDR2 (germline): MNHEY, SVGAGI. The CDR3 totals 15 residues.

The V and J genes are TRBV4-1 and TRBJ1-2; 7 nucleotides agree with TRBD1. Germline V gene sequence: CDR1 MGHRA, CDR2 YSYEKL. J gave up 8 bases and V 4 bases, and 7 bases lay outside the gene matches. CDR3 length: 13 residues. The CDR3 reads CASSRQGGLGYTF. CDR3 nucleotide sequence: TGCGCCAGCAGCCGACAGGGCGGGTTAGGCTACACCTTC.

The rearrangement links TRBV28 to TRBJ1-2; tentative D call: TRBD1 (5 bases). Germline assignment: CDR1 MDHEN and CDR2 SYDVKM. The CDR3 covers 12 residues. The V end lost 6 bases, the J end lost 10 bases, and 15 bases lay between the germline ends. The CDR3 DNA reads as TGTGCCAGCAGCTCCCAGAGGGGAAACTACACCTTC. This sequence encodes CASSSQRGNYTF.

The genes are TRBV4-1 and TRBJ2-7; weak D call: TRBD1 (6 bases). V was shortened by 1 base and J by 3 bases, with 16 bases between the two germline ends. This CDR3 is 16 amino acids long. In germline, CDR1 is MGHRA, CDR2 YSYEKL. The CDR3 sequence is CASSQGVGGAVYEQYF. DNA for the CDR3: TGCGCCAGCAGCCAAGGGGTAGGGGGAGCAGTCTACGAGCAGTACTTC.

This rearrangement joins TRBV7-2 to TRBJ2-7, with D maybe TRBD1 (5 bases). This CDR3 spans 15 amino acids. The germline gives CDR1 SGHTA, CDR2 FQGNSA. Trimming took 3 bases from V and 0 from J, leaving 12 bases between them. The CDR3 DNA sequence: TGTGCCAGCAGCTTTACAGGCTATAGCTCCTACGAGCAGTACTTC. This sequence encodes CASSFTGYSSYEQYF.

DNA for the CDR3: TGTGCCAGCAGCGCGACCCCAAGGGAAACCGGGGAGCTGTTTTTT. This codes for CASSATPRETGELFF. The chain links TRBV9 to TRBJ2-2; D unclear. The CDR3 loop spans 15 amino acids. The V gene's germline CDR1 is SGDLS and CDR2 YYNGEE. Trimming removed 3 bases at V and 5 bases at J, with 14 bases between. Filled out from reference TRBV9 and TRBJ2-2, the complete variable domain reads DSGVTQTPKHLITATGQRVTLRCSPRSGDLSVYWYQQSLDQGLQFLIQYYNGEERAKGNILERFSAQQFPDLHSELNLSSLELGDSALYFCASSATPRETGELFFGEGSRLTVL.

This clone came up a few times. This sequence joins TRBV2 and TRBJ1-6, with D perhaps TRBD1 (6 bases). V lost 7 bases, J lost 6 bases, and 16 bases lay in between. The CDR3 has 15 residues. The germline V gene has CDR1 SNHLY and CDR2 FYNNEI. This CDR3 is CASNFEGEGNSPLHF. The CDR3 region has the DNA TGTGCCAGCAATTTTGAGGGGGAGGGTAATTCACCCCTCCACTTT.

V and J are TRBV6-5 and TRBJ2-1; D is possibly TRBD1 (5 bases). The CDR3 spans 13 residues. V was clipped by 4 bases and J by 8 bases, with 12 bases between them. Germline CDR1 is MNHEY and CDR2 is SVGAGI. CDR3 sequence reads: CASSSPWGYEQFF. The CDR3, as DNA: TGTGCCAGCAGTTCGCCCTGGGGCTATGAGCAGTTCTTC.

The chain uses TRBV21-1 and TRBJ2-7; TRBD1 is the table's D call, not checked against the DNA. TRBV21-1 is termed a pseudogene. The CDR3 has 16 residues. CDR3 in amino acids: CASSKSSGQGVYEQYF. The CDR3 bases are TGTGCCAGCAGCAAATCATCGGGACAGGGGGTCTACGAGCAGTACTTC.

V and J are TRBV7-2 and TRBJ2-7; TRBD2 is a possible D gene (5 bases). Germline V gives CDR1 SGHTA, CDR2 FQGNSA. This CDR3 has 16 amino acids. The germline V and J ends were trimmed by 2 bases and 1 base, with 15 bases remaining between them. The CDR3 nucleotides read TGTGCCAGCAGCTTATCGGTTTTAACTAGTTCCTACGAGCAGTACTTC. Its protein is CASSLSVLTSSYEQYF. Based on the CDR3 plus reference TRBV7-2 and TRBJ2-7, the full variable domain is GAGVSQSPSNKVTEKGKDVELRCDPISGHTALYWYRQSLGQGLEFLIYFQGNSAPDKSGLPSDRFSAERTGGSVSTLTIQRTQQEDSAVYLCASSLSVLTSSYEQYFGPGTRLTVT.

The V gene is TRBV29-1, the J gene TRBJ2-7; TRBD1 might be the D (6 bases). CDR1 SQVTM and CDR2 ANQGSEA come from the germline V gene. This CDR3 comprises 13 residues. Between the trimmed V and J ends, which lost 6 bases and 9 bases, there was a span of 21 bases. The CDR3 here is CSVGMDSAKGQYF. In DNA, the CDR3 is TGCAGCGTCGGGATGGACAGTGCAAAAGGGCAGTACTTC.

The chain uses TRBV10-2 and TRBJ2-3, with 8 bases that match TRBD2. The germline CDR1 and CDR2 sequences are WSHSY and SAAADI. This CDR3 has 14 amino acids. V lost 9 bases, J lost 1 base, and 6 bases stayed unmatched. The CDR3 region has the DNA TGCGCCAGTTTCGGGGGGGTGGGCACAGATACGCAGTATTTT. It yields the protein CASFGGVGTDTQYF.

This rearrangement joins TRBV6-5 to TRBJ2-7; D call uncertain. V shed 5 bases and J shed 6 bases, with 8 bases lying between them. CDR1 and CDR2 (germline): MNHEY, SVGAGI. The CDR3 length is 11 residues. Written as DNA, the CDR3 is TGTGCCAGCAGTCGAGGATTCGAGCAGTACTTC. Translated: CASSRGFEQYF.

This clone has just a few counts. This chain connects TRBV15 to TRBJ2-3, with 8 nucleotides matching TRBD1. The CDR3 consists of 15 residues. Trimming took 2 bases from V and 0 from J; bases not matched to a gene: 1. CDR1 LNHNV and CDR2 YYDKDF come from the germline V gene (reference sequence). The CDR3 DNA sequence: TGTGCCACCAGCAGACGGACAGGGAGCACAGATACGCAGTATTTT. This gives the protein CATSRRTGSTDTQYF.

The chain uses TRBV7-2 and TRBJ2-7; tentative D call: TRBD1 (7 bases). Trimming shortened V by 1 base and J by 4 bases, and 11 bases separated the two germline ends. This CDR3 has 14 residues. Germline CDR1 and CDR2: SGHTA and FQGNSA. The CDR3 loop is CASSLGRGQYEQYF. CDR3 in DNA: TGTGCCAGCAGCTTAGGGCGGGGACAGTACGAGCAGTACTTC.

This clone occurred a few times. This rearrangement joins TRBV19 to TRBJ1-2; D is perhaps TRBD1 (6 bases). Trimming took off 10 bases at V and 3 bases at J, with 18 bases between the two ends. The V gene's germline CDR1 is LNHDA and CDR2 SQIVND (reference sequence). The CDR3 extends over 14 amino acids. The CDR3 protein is CATRQEGGDYGYTF. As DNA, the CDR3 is TGTGCCACACGTCAGGAGGGGGGCGACTATGGCTACACCTTC.